This T cell receptor (beta chain) is drawn from a study of CD8 T cells in ankylosing spondylitis. TCRdb used MiXCR to reprocess the 5' RACE reads, holding one entry per CDR3 protein. This table has 200,000 or so distinct CDR3 sequences, 15% to 20% appearing once. With V trimmed by 5 bases and J by 4 bases, 1 base remained unmatched. There are 13 residues in the CDR3. Per the germline V gene, CDR1 is SQVTM and CDR2 is ANQGSEA. This chain uses TRBV29-1 with TRBJ2-6; TRBD1 aligns across 8 bases. Source material: blood, either unsorted or a sorted T cell fraction (not recorded which). The receptor comes from a male donor aged 5 to 30 with ankylosing spondylitis or in good health (not recorded which). The DNA for the CDR3 is TGCAGCGTTCAGGGGGCGGGGGCCAACGTCCTGACTTTC. Amino acids: CSVQGAGANVLTF.